This TCR beta chain is from a study of T cell changes during pregnancy in multiple sclerosis. CDR3 size: 12 residues. J gave up 10 bases and V 8 bases, and 9 bases lay outside the gene matches. Germline V lookup: CDR1 SQVTM, CDR2 ANQGSEA. TCRdb's table, derived via immunoSEQ multiplex PCR, lists solely in-frame clones and lacks some. This repertoire shows about 20,000 clones, 89% found once; its top ten account for 7.5%. The receptor was derived from a female donor in good health, enrolled as a control in a pregnancy study. The genes are TRBV29-1 and TRBJ2-1; TRBD1 matches 9 bases. Source: CD8+ T cells from peripheral blood mononuclear cells, taken in the second trimester of pregnancy. The CDR3 nucleotides read TGCAGCTCGTGGACAGGGGATAACGAGCAGTTCTTC. Protein product: CSSWTGDNEQFF.